This T cell receptor beta chain was found in a study of shared clonotypes between healthy human individuals (TCRdb year 2020). For context, the study as a whole: The cohort included a few men and a couple of women between 18 and 49 years of age. For each donor, CD4 naive and CD4 memory were each given three plates, CD8 naive was given two plates, and CD8 memory was given one plate. To estimate repertoire size and how much clonotypes are shared between individuals, the study performed deep sequencing of blood TCR repertoires from roughly five healthy adults. To increase sequencing depth and limit assay-specific biases, different laboratories used diverse techniques to prepare libraries and sequence TCR repertoires. Between about 0.9 and 9 billion PBMCs per donor were obtained by leukapheresis. On the study overall, not on this receptor specifically: Sampling was restricted to blood, and TCR repertoires in tissues likely differ from the TCR repertoires found in blood. Incomplete sequencing was indicated by rarefaction of sorted-subset datasets, despite the large sequencing depth. Roughly 5.2% of naive CD4, roughly 3.6% of naive CD8, approximately 2.2% of memory CD4, and around 0.42% of memory CD8 clonotypes were shared across several donors. Pairwise subsampling led to the expectation that sequencing depth would affect the degree of clonotype sharing among donors. Compared with non-shared clonotypes, the clonotypes found in all four sorted-subset donors had higher generation probabilities. The small number of donors limited the genetic and exposure-history diversity represented. Larger estimated clonotype richness was generally found for naive subsets than for memory subsets.

In regard to this clone: Its antigen target is currently unknown. No much larger clone exists at a distance of one base, and base qualities are not known.

Healthy HIV-negative adults with no recently reported acute infections or vaccinations were included as donors. Only Caucasian adults living in Nashville, Tennessee, USA were represented among the donors. CD4+ T cells were enriched through magnetic negative selection, after which naive cells were positively selected on CD45RA and the remaining negative fraction served as the memory subset. Blood was collected by leukapheresis, and PBMCs were isolated by Ficoll-Histopaque density gradient centrifugation and then cryopreserved in liquid nitrogen vapor phase. Analytical flow cytometry was used to check the purity and quantity of every magnetically sorted T cell population. Genomic DNA was isolated from every sorted fraction and measured by UV absorbance on a Nanodrop 2000c. The germline V gene supplies CDR1 MDHEN and CDR2 SYDVKM. From its cysteine to its phenylalanine, the CDR3 spans 15 amino acids. The only DNA kept is the CDR3, 45 bases in frame from the first base. Trimmed from V: 2 bases; trimmed from J: 0 bases; junction bases lacking a gene match: 4.

Using the deep immunoSEQ assay, multiplex PCR amplified TCR CDR3 regions from genomic DNA. Genomic DNA extracted from each cell subset was distributed evenly over all wells of several immunoSEQ 96-well plates, and each plate served as one replicate. For sorted subsets, 200 ng of genomic DNA, equivalent to roughly 30,000 T cell genomes, went into each replicate PCR. The purified libraries were quantified using a Qubit 3.0 fluorometer, sized with a Bioanalyzer 2100, and then quantified again using the KAPA Library Quantification kit. Every immunoSEQ 96-well plate was sequenced on a dedicated single-read 150-cycle Illumina NextSeq 550 flow cell. On the study's bioinformatics: Because the immunoSEQ output included only junctional sequences and no quality scores, the filtering could not be the same as the filtering used for full-length reads. Sequences were annotated with PyIR, a Python wrapper for IgBLAST v1.9, and V/J genes and CDR3 were assigned using IMGT germline references. Any read was removed if the V/J assignment was weak (E-value above 1e-6), the CDR3 was missing, or the read contained stop codons, out-of-frame junctions, or ambiguous translated residues. A V3J clonotype was defined by an identical inferred V gene, J gene, and CDR3 amino acid sequence. The percentage overlap between two repertoires was calculated by dividing the number of shared unique clonotypes by the size of the smaller repertoire. Three approaches were used to assess repertoire richness: RTK rarefaction, the Chao1 estimator, and Recon v2.1 estimates of unobserved clonotypes. Generation probabilities for all TCRbeta clonotypes obtained by the gDNA method from a handful of donors were computed using OLGA. TCRdb retrieved this table from immuneACCESS and kept in-frame rearrangements only. Not all clones are present; in checked studies, unresolved V genes account for under half, and no reason is known for the remainder. That table supplies the V and J calls and clone size; D and trimming were determined from the DNA. The sample profile shows 2,500,000 or so clones; around 93% of them were found once. The top ten clones comprise 0.37% of the sample.

The chain is encoded by TRBV28 joined to TRBJ2-7; 7 central bases correspond to TRBD1. This clonotype was obtained from a man between 18 and 29 years old in good health. Some clones in this sample may be carry-over from other donors' samples. The sample consisted of naive CD4+ T cells from PBMCs. Reading the label with the study, this specimen's cell subset or site is: CD45RA+ positively selected. Here is the DNA: TGTGCCAGCAGTTTAAAAGGGACAGCCTCCTACGAGCAGTACTTC. Its protein product is CASSLKGTASYEQYF.